One sample yielded the 21 T cell receptor beta chains listed below, sequenced in a study of lymphopenia after photon versus proton radiotherapy. Data came from immunoSEQ multiplex PCR; TCRdb stores just in-frame clones and leaves some out. The sample has 35,000 to 45,000 clones, approximately 87% seen once. The sequenced sample was peripheral blood, obtained from a patient treated with photon-based radiotherapy. These receptors came from a man in his fifties or sixties with gastric cancer.

The V and J genes are TRBV5-1 and TRBJ2-7; 8 nucleotides match TRBD2. Germline-derived CDR1 and CDR2 are SGHRS and YFSETQ. Trimming at V came to 5 bases and at J to 1 base, leaving 8 bases not matched to a gene. The CDR3 runs 15 residues. The CDR3 DNA is TGCGCCAGCAGTCGGGGTAGCGGGGATTCCTACGAGCAGTACTTC. Translation gives CASSRGSGDSYEQYF.

CDR3 coding DNA: TGTGCCAGCAGTCCAGGCTGGCTGGTAAGGACTGAAGCTTTCTTT. It is translated as CASSPGWLVRTEAFF. The V and J genes are TRBV28 and TRBJ1-1; D is unclear. This CDR3 has 15 amino acids. The V and J ends lost 5 bases and 5 bases respectively, with 18 bases between them. Germline CDR1 is MDHEN and CDR2 is SYDVKM.

CDR3 amino acids: CASSLQHQTKAYEQYF. CDR3 nucleotide sequence: TGTGCCAGCAGCTTACAGCACCAGACGAAGGCCTACGAGCAGTACTTC. This chain uses TRBV5-8 with TRBJ2-7; D not certain. This CDR3 is built from 16 residues. Germline CDR1 and CDR2: SGHTS and YDEGEE. V lost 2 bases and J lost 2, with 17 bases in between.

J is TRBJ1-1 and V is TRBV19, with D tentatively TRBD1 (5 bases). Germline CDR1 is LNHDA and CDR2 is SQIVND (reference sequence). Trimming took off 5 bases at V and 4 bases at J, with 14 bases between the two ends. CDR3 size: 14 residues. DNA for the CDR3: TGTGCCAGTAGTGGGGGACTCAGGACCACTGAAGCTTTCTTT. It is translated as CASSGGLRTTEAFF.

This chain links TRBV11-2 with TRBJ1-3, with a weak D call TRBD1 (5 bases). The germline gives CDR1 SGHAT, CDR2 FQNNGV. There are 14 residues in the CDR3. V gave up 3 bases and J gave up 4 bases, with 10 bases separating them. This chain's CDR3 is CASSLAGKGNTIYF. In DNA form, the CDR3 reads TGTGCCAGCAGCTTGGCAGGGAAAGGAAACACCATATATTTT.

This chain joins TRBV27 and TRBJ1-2; D uncertain. Trimming cost V 8 bases and J 6 bases, with 10 bases left between them. There are 11 residues in the CDR3. Germline CDR1 is MNHEY and CDR2 is SMNVEV (reference sequence). The CDR3 region is CASGRVDGYTF. In nucleotides, the CDR3 is TGTGCCAGCGGAAGGGTTGATGGCTACACCTTC.

The rearrangement uses TRBV10-3 and TRBJ2-5; 7 bases match TRBD1. Per the germline V gene, CDR1 is ENHRY and CDR2 is SYGVKD. The V segment lost 3 bases and the J segment 5 bases; nucleotides outside the gene matches: 9. This CDR3 is built from 15 residues. CDR3 sequence: CAISEAQQGRETQYF. In nucleotides, the CDR3 is TGTGCCATCAGTGAAGCCCAACAGGGGCGGGAGACCCAGTACTTC.

CDR3 sequence reads: CASSKGRGSYNEQFF. The CDR3 DNA sequence: TGTGCCAGTAGTAAGGGCAGGGGCTCGTACAATGAGCAGTTCTTC. The chain uses TRBV19 and TRBJ2-1, with D perhaps matching TRBD1 (6 bases). Trimming took 4 bases from V and 4 from J, leaving 14 bases between them. CDR3 length: 15 amino acids. Per the germline V gene, CDR1 is LNHDA and CDR2 is SQIVND (reference sequence).

The chain joins TRBV5-1 to TRBJ2-1; D tentatively fits TRBD1 or TRBD2 (6 bases each). The germline V gene has CDR1 SGHRS and CDR2 YFSETQ. V was cut by 2 bases and J by 6 bases, with 15 bases left in between. The CDR3 consists of 15 residues. The CDR3 loop is CASSLGGGLPNEQFF. CDR3 DNA: TGCGCCAGCAGCTTAGGGGGAGGCCTACCCAATGAGCAGTTCTTC.

The chain couples TRBV28 to TRBJ2-7, with 8 positions matching TRBD1. The CDR3 covers 14 residues. V was clipped by 7 bases and J by 2 bases; unmatched bases: 7. Germline assignment: CDR1 MDHEN and CDR2 SYDVKM. The CDR3 is CASTTRTGTYEQYF. In nucleotides, the CDR3 is TGTGCCAGCACCACCAGGACAGGGACCTACGAGCAGTACTTC.

The chain is built from TRBV6-5 and TRBJ1-4; D may be TRBD1 (6 bases). With 0 bases removed from V and 10 bases from J, the gap between germline ends came to 9 bases. CDR1 and CDR2 from the germline V gene are MNHEY and SVGAGI. The CDR3 contains 13 residues. CDR3 sequence: CASSYSGGGKLFF. In DNA, the CDR3 is TGTGCCAGCAGTTACTCCGGGGGCGGAAAACTGTTTTTT.

The chain joins TRBV6-1 to TRBJ2-5; tentative D call: TRBD1 (6 bases). The V end was cut by 4 bases, the J end by 6 bases, with 18 bases between. Germline CDR1 and CDR2: MNHNS and SASEGT. This CDR3 region has 15 residues. The CDR3 loop is CASSAPTGALKTQYF. Here the CDR3 DNA reads TGTGCCAGCAGTGCTCCGACAGGTGCATTGAAGACCCAGTACTTC.

J is TRBJ2-5 and V is TRBV7-9; 12 nucleotides match TRBD2. CDR1 is SEHNR, CDR2 FQNEAQ, per germline (reference sequence). The CDR3 contains 17 residues. V shed 6 bases and J 5 bases; nucleotides not matched to a gene: 13. CDR3: CASRPTSGRLRSETQYF. The CDR3, as DNA: TGTGCCAGCAGACCAACTAGCGGGAGGCTCCGATCGGAGACCCAGTACTTC.

The V and J genes are TRBV5-1 and TRBJ2-7; 12 bases fit TRBD2. Trimming removed 3 bases from V and 2 bases from J; junction bases left unmatched: 3. This CDR3 is 15 amino acids long. Germline-derived CDR1 and CDR2 are SGHRS and YFSETQ. DNA of the CDR3: TGCGCCAGCAGCTATGGACTAGCGGGGACCTACGAGCAGTACTTC. Its translation: CASSYGLAGTYEQYF. Combining the CDR3 with reference TRBV5-1 and TRBJ2-7 gives the whole variable domain KAGVTQTPRYLIKTRGQQVTLSCSPISGHRSVSWYQQTPGQGLQFLFEYFSETQRNKGNFPGRFSGRQFSNSRSEMNVSTLELGDSALYLCASSYGLAGTYEQYFGPGTRLTVT.

CDR3 sequence (DNA): TGTGCCAGCAGCCAAACCGGGACTAGCACCTACGAGCAGTACTTC. Translating gives CASSQTGTSTYEQYF. The J gene is TRBJ2-7, the V gene TRBV4-2, with 9 bases identical to TRBD2. Trimming took 2 bases from V and 2 from J; bases not matched to a gene: 4. The V gene's germline CDR1 is LGHNA and CDR2 YNFKEQ. The CDR3 has 15 residues.

The chain is built from TRBV7-6 and TRBJ2-5; 9 positions match TRBD1. V was pared by 4 bases and J by 4 bases, with 7 bases of the junction left unmatched. The CDR3 is made up of 15 amino acids. Germline CDR1 is SGHVS and CDR2 is FNYEAQ. The CDR3, as DNA: TGTGCCAGCAGCTCCGTGGGACAGGGTGTAGAGACCCAGTACTTC. It is translated as CASSSVGQGVETQYF.

This sequence joins TRBV6-1 and TRBJ2-3, with D possibly being TRBD2 (5 bases). The CDR3 is 11 residues long. Trimming took off 5 bases at V and 5 bases at J, with 5 bases between the two ends. In germline, CDR1 is MNHNS, CDR2 SASEGT. In nucleotides, the CDR3 is TGTGCCAGCAGTCGGGGAGATACGCAGTATTTT. Translating gives CASSRGDTQYF.

The V gene is TRBV27, the J gene TRBJ2-2, with D hard to call. The CDR3 is 17 amino acids. V was pared by 1 base and J by 0 bases, with 12 bases between. Germline-derived CDR1 and CDR2 are MNHEY and SMNVEV (reference sequence). This chain's CDR3 is CASSLWADHTNTGELFF. The CDR3, as DNA: TGTGCCAGCAGTTTATGGGCTGACCATACGAACACCGGGGAGCTGTTTTTT.

This clone was seen only a few times. This chain joins TRBV7-2 and TRBJ1-1, with unresolved D. From germline, CDR1 is SGHTA and CDR2 FQGNSA. CDR3 length equals 13 residues. V was clipped by 3 bases and J by 0 bases, with 5 bases between them. CDR3 DNA: TGTGCCAGCAGCTTTGGGATGAACACTGAAGCTTTCTTT. Protein sequence: CASSFGMNTEAFF.

The rearrangement joins TRBV5-5 to TRBJ1-2; D is undetermined. The CDR3 runs to 13 residues. The germline V and J ends were trimmed by 4 bases and 2 bases, with 9 bases remaining between them. In germline, CDR1 is SGHKS, CDR2 YYEKEE (reference sequence). The CDR3 loop reads CASSDRANYGYTF. CDR3 bases: TGTGCCAGCAGCGACCGGGCCAACTATGGCTACACCTTC.

This chain uses TRBV29-1 with TRBJ2-5; TRBD2 matches 14 bases. Per the germline V gene, CDR1 is SQVTM and CDR2 is ANQGSEA. This CDR3 contains 14 residues. Unmatched junction bases numbered 5, after V lost 6 bases and J lost 5 bases. In DNA form, the CDR3 reads TGCAGCGTGCCGGGACTAGCGGGAGCTGAGACCCAGTACTTC. Amino acids: CSVPGLAGAETQYF.